The 18 T cell receptor beta chains given below trace back to one sample, sequenced in a study of beta chain features in type 1 diabetes. Broader study findings: Among all four CD4+ subsets, Type 1 diabetes patients had TCRB CDR3s that were moderately but significantly shorter.

These receptors' targets are unknown. The entirety of the isolated RNA underwent reverse transcription, so expressed TCRB transcripts were sequenced. Using immunoSEQ multiplex PCR, the repertoire was profiled, and TCRdb retains in-frame clones only, with some absent. Among 300,000 or so clones listed, roughly an eighth were seen once. What was sequenced was naive CD4+ T cells from blood. Receptor source: a man aged 30 to 45 with type 1 diabetes.

This clone was picked up a small number of times. The chain uses TRBV2 and TRBJ2-1; 9 bases are a match to TRBD2. The CDR3 is 13 residues long. CDR1 SNHLY and CDR2 FYNNEI come from the germline V gene. V lost 6 bases and J lost 12; bases outside the gene matches: 9. The CDR3 region is CASRTAGLALQFF. The CDR3 DNA follows: TGTGCCAGCAGGACGGCGGGACTAGCCTTGCAGTTCTTC.

V gene TRBV7-8 combines with J gene TRBJ2-1; D gene ambiguous. The V gene lost 5 bases and the J gene lost 6 bases, with 17 bases spanning the gap. The germline V gene encodes CDR1 SGHVS and CDR2 FQNEAQ. This CDR3 has 15 amino acids. The CDR3 coding sequence is TGTGCCAGCAGCGTAGGTATCAGTTTATCCAATGAGCAGTTCTTC. As protein: CASSVGISLSNEQFF.

This clone appeared a few times. Different DNA sequences within this sample yield the same CDR3. V is TRBV9 and J is TRBJ1-1, with D tentatively TRBD1 (6 bases). Trimming took off 0 bases at V and 1 base at J, with 7 bases between the two ends. The CDR3 length is 14 residues. Germline CDR1 reads SGDLS; CDR2 reads YYNGEE. CDR3 protein: CASSVGTANTEAFF. CDR3 in DNA: TGTGCCAGCAGCGTAGGGACAGCGAACACTGAAGCTTTCTTT.

This clone showed up just a few times. The J gene is TRBJ2-7, the V gene TRBV7-2; the D gene is possibly TRBD2 (6 bases). This CDR3 has 15 amino acids. V lost 2 bases, J lost 0 bases, and 11 bases lay in between. Germline V CDR1 and CDR2: SGHTA, FQGNSA. CDR3 bases: TGTGCCAGCAGCTTAACGGGAGTAGGCTCCTACGAGCAGTACTTC. It codes for CASSLTGVGSYEQYF.

This clone was seen more than once but under ten times. The CDR3 here is CASSGGGRAKYNEQFF. CDR3 sequence (DNA): TGTGCCAGCAGCGGGGGGGGGAGGGCGAAATACAATGAGCAGTTCTTC. The chain recombines TRBV5-4 with TRBJ2-1, with 7 bases matching TRBD2. Trimming took 4 bases from V and 4 from J; bases not matched to a gene: 11. The length of the CDR3 is 16 residues. In germline, CDR1 is SGHNT, CDR2 YYREEE (reference sequence).

V and J are TRBV5-1 and TRBJ1-2, with 7 positions matching TRBD1. Germline V gene lookup returns CDR1 SGHRS and CDR2 YFSETQ. The CDR3 sequence is 14 residues long. V lost 0 bases and J lost 3; bases outside the gene matches: 2. CDR3 DNA sequence: TGCGCCAGCAGCTTGGACAGGGGAGACTATGGCTACACCTTC. Its translation is CASSLDRGDYGYTF.

V is TRBV18 and J is TRBJ1-2; 9 nucleotides match TRBD1. Germline values: CDR1 KGHSH, CDR2 LQKENI. The CDR3 runs 16 residues. V dropped 6 bases and J dropped 6; count of bases not matched to a gene: 14. CDR3 loop: CASSPGQGRSGDGYTF. The CDR3 nucleotides are TGTGCCAGCTCGCCGGGACAGGGCAGGTCGGGGGATGGCTACACCTTC.

The chain carries TRBV19 and TRBJ1-1, with D unclear. V gave up 8 bases and J gave up 4 bases, with 14 bases separating them. From germline, CDR1 is LNHDA and CDR2 SQIVND (reference sequence). The CDR3 length is 13 residues. The CDR3 DNA reads TGTGCCAGTCGCTTCGGGATTGGCACTGAAGCTTTCTTT. Translated: CASRFGIGTEAFF.

This clone has just a few counts. Distinct nucleotide sequences in the sample also encode this CDR3. V gene TRBV20-1 combines with J gene TRBJ2-7; D not resolved. The V gene lost 0 bases and the J gene lost 4 bases, with 4 bases spanning the gap. The V gene's germline CDR1 is DFQATT and CDR2 SNEGSKA (reference sequence). This CDR3 has 11 amino acids. CDR3 sequence reads: CSARDQYEQYF. The CDR3 coding sequence is TGCAGTGCTAGAGACCAGTACGAGCAGTACTTC.

This clone was detected only a few times. This rearrangement joins TRBV11-1 to TRBJ2-7; the match to TRBD2 covers 10 bases. With V trimmed by 4 bases and J by 4 bases, 7 bases remained unmatched. The CDR3 sequence is 15 residues long. Per germline, CDR1 SGHAT and CDR2 FQDESV (reference sequence). The CDR3 protein is CASSWTSGRLYEQYF. In DNA form, the CDR3 reads TGTGCCAGCAGCTGGACTAGCGGTAGGTTGTACGAGCAGTACTTC.

In this sample, this clone turned up a few times. The chain links TRBV4-3 to TRBJ2-1, with D perhaps matching TRBD2 (5 bases). This CDR3 is 17 amino acids long. With 0 bases removed from V and 10 bases from J, the gap between germline ends came to 22 bases. Germline V gives CDR1 LGHNA, CDR2 YSLEER. CDR3 amino acids: CASSQDPGPHSRLEQFF. CDR3 in DNA: TGCGCCAGCAGCCAAGATCCGGGCCCCCACTCGAGACTAGAGCAGTTCTTC.

A few counts support this clone. In DNA, the CDR3 is TGCAGCGTCCAAGCGAGCGGTACGCAGTATTTT. This sequence encodes CSVQASGTQYF. This chain links TRBV29-1 with TRBJ2-3, with TRBD2 as a possible D gene (5 bases). The germline V gene has CDR1 SQVTM and CDR2 ANQGSEA. This CDR3 has 11 amino acids. Trimming stripped 6 bases from V and 8 bases from J, with 12 bases between.

This chain connects TRBV9 to TRBJ2-7; the D gene is possibly TRBD2 (5 bases). This CDR3 comprises 13 residues. Germline V lookup: CDR1 SGDLS, CDR2 YYNGEE. Trimming cost V 5 bases and J 4 bases, with 13 bases left between them. The CDR3 nucleotides read TGTGCCAGCAGTGAATCCCTAGCTTACGAGCAGTACTTC. Protein sequence: CASSESLAYEQYF.

This clone was detected only a few times. V and J are TRBV7-2 and TRBJ2-7; 11 positions agree with TRBD2. Germline assignment: CDR1 SGHTA and CDR2 FQGNSA. After removal of 1 base from V and 1 base from J, the junction contained 0 bases not matched to a gene. The CDR3 contains 15 residues. CDR3 DNA: TGTGCCAGCAGCTTAGGACTAGCGGGATCCTACGAGCAGTACTTC. Residues: CASSLGLAGSYEQYF.

The chain joins TRBV2 to TRBJ1-1; D gene unclear. The CDR3 sequence is 12 residues long. Germline CDR1 SNHLY, CDR2 FYNNEI. V lost 6 bases, J lost 0 bases, and 5 bases lay in between. DNA for the CDR3: TGTGCCAGCAGGGAGATGAACACTGAAGCTTTCTTT. Its protein is CASREMNTEAFF.

The CDR3 DNA reads as TGCGCCAGCACCCGACAGGGCCGTTCGGGCTACGAGCAGTACTTC. It codes for CASTRQGRSGYEQYF. This chain uses TRBV5-1 with TRBJ2-7, with 7 positions matching TRBD1. The CDR3 has 15 residues. V was clipped by 6 bases and J by 3 bases; unmatched bases: 12. Per germline, CDR1 SGHRS and CDR2 YFSETQ.

The chain uses TRBV5-4 and TRBJ2-3; 10 bases align to TRBD1. The CDR3 is 16 amino acids. V dropped 5 bases and J dropped 1; count of bases not matched to a gene: 7. CDR1 is SGHNT, CDR2 YYREEE, per germline (reference sequence). This CDR3 is CASRSGQGSGTDTQYF. The CDR3 DNA reads as TGTGCCAGCAGGTCGGGACAGGGGTCGGGCACAGATACGCAGTATTTT.

This clone showed up just a few times. The V call is TRBV19, the J call TRBJ2-1, with 7 positions matching TRBD1. Trimming took 7 bases from V and 14 from J; bases not matched to a gene: 14. This CDR3 is built from 13 residues. CDR1 and CDR2 from the germline V gene are LNHDA and SQIVND (reference sequence). Written as DNA, the CDR3 is TGTGCCAGTAATAACCGGGGACAGCTAATGGAGTTCTTC. Its translation is CASNNRGQLMEFF.